This is a list of T cell receptor beta chains from one sample in a study of blood T cell repertoires in COVID-19. Produced via immunoSEQ multiplex PCR; TCRdb's table is partial and in-frame only. This sample has under 150,000 clones; 80% to 90% occur once, and the top ten carry more than 3.5%. Source material: peripheral blood. Every receptor here comes from a middle-aged woman with acute or convalescent COVID-19. Each CDR3 is given without its conserved first and last residue. A D gene is named only where the DNA matches it firmly.

v_gene	j_gene	d_gene	CDR3aa
TRBV9	TRBJ1-4	TRBD1	ASSVEGTRTGFNEKLF
TRBV5-5	TRBJ1-2	TRBD1	ASSPTGGGYT
TRBV6-6	TRBJ1-5	NA	ASSYPEEGQPQH
TRBV28	TRBJ1-5	TRBD1	ASSRYRGLIRPQH
TRBV29-1	TRBJ1-2	TRBD1	SVKGTVSYGYT
TRBV28	TRBJ2-1	TRBD1	ASSGDRTFKQF
TRBV5-6	TRBJ1-5	NA	ASSLAEDGGIQPQH
TRBV3-1/TRBV3-2	TRBJ2-7	TRBD1	ASSRPPCDRVFSYEQY
TRBV4-3	TRBJ1-1	TRBD1	ASSQENRGWNTEAF
TRBV6-4	TRBJ1-1	TRBD1	ASSDTDRGTEAF
TRBV30	TRBJ2-3	TRBD2	AWSARGGTDTQY
TRBV5-6	TRBJ1-1	TRBD1	ASSFEQGIVNTEAF
TRBV5-6	TRBJ2-1	TRBD1	ASSKGQGVSYNEQF
TRBV18	TRBJ1-1	NA	ASSLSQDTEAF
TRBV9	TRBJ2-5	NA	ASSVDHLMDGEAQETQY
TRBV28	TRBJ1-1	TRBD1	ASNSLLDRGFMNTEAF
TRBV2	TRBJ2-7	TRBD1	ASTATGFEQY
TRBV12-3/TRBV12-4	TRBJ1-1	NA	ASILGGDTEAF